These 25 T cell receptor beta chains were sequenced from one sample in a study of T-cell reconstitution after alpha-beta-depleted transplantation in children. During its preparation, the TCRbeta library received unique molecular identifiers. TCRdb redid the calling of the PCR reads with MiXCR, one entry per CDR3 protein. Among some 390,000 distinct CDR3 sequences listed, roughly 21% were seen once. This specimen consisted of PBMCs from the stem cell graft donor, obtained from the stem cell graft. The receptors here all came from a human donor who donated a stem cell graft to a child with acute myeloid leukemia.

This chain links TRBV28 with TRBJ2-1; possibly TRBD1 for D (5 bases). CDR1 is MDHEN and CDR2 is SYDVKM in the germline V gene. The CDR3 sequence is 13 residues long. V was pared by 9 bases and J by 7 bases, with 16 bases between. The DNA for the CDR3 is TGTGCCAGTCGCCCCCCAGGGTCAAATGAGCAGTTCTTC. Its protein product is CASRPPGSNEQFF. The full variable domain, rest sourced from reference TRBV28 and TRBJ2-1, is DVKVTQSSRYLVKRTGEKVFLECVQDMDHENMFWYRQDPGLGLRLIYFSYDVKMKEKGDIPEGYSVSREKKERFSLILESASTNQTSMYLCASRPPGSNEQFFGPGTRLTVL.

This clonotype has more than one count but fewer than ten. The chain recombines TRBV20-1 with TRBJ1-1; 9 bases fit TRBD1. V shed 5 bases and J 3 bases; nucleotides not matched to a gene: 10. This CDR3 is built from 15 residues. Germline CDR1 reads DFQATT; CDR2 reads SNEGSKA (reference sequence). This CDR3 is CSAVRRTGVDTEAFF. The CDR3 bases are TGCAGTGCTGTCCGTCGGACAGGGGTGGACACTGAAGCTTTCTTT.

This clonotype has ten or more counts. The chain links TRBV12-3 or TRBV12-4 to TRBJ2-3; D ambiguous. V shed 8 bases and J shed 5 bases, with 5 bases lying between them. The CDR3 length is 10 residues. This CDR3 reads CASRGDTQYF. The CDR3 DNA reads TGTGCCAGCCGCGGAGATACGCAGTATTTT.

This chain connects TRBV28 to TRBJ2-7; TRBD2 might be the D (5 bases). Deletions cut 6 bases from V and 3 bases from J, with 18 bases between. The CDR3 is 15 residues long. Germline V lookup: CDR1 MDHEN, CDR2 SYDVKM. The CDR3 DNA reads as TGTGCCAGCAGCTCAGAGGGAGAGTGGCTCTACGAGCAGTACTTC. This codes for CASSSEGEWLYEQYF.

The V and J genes are TRBV4-3 and TRBJ1-2; D ambiguous. The length of the CDR3 is 14 residues. Germline lookup yields CDR1 LGHNA and CDR2 YSLEER. Deletions cut 1 base from V and 3 bases from J, with 9 bases between. The CDR3 DNA sequence: TGCGCCAGCAGCCAAGGTCTGACGGACTATGGCTACACCTTC. Translated: CASSQGLTDYGYTF.

The chain couples TRBV27 to TRBJ1-1; D may be TRBD1 (6 bases). The CDR3 runs 14 residues. The V end lost 6 bases, the J end lost 3 bases, and 14 bases lay between the germline ends. From germline, CDR1 is MNHEY and CDR2 SMNVEV (reference sequence). The CDR3 DNA sequence: TGTGCCAGCAGGGGGTTAGGGGGGTACACTGAAGCTTTCTTT. It translates to CASRGLGGYTEAFF.

A few counts support this clonotype. The chain uses TRBV29-1 and TRBJ2-2; unclear D gene. This CDR3 spans 13 amino acids. Germline CDR1 and CDR2: SQVTM and ANQGSEA. Trimming took 4 bases from V and 1 from J, leaving 7 bases between them. Here the CDR3 reads CSVGRGNTGELFF. The DNA of the CDR3 is TGCAGCGTTGGTCGAGGGAACACCGGGGAGCTGTTTTTT.

This clonotype was seen repeatedly, ten times or more. This chain joins TRBV12-3 or TRBV12-4 and TRBJ2-2; a weak D match, TRBD1 (5 bases). There are 13 residues in the CDR3. V lost 7 bases to trimming and J lost 8 bases, with 14 bases between them. The CDR3 coding sequence is TGTGCCAGCACCGAGCAAAGGACAGGGGAGCTGTTTTTT. This codes for CASTEQRTGELFF.

This clonotype has ten or more counts. The CDR3 region is CSARGGRLAGGTYNEQFF. CDR3 sequence (DNA): TGCAGTGCTAGAGGGGGGCGACTAGCGGGAGGCACCTACAATGAGCAGTTCTTC. This chain uses TRBV20-1 with TRBJ2-1, with TRBD2 matching 13 bases. Germline loops: CDR1 DFQATT, CDR2 SNEGSKA (reference sequence). Trimming took 1 base from V and 2 from J; bases not matched to a gene: 8. The CDR3 covers 18 residues.

This clonotype was seen a few times. This sequence joins TRBV15 and TRBJ2-2; tentatively, D is TRBD2 (5 bases). The germline V gene has CDR1 LNHNV and CDR2 YYDKDF (reference sequence). V lost 3 bases and J lost 7, with 12 bases in between. The CDR3 sequence is 14 residues long. The CDR3 coding sequence is TGTGCCACCAGCAGGGACTTGGGCCTCGGGGAGCTGTTTTTT. Translated, it gives CATSRDLGLGELFF.

The table lists this clonotype with many counts. The chain recombines TRBV12-5 with TRBJ2-7; TRBD1 agrees at 9 bases. The CDR3 consists of 16 residues. Trimming at V came to 0 bases and at J to 5 bases, leaving 8 bases not matched to a gene. Germline V gene sequence: CDR1 LGHNT, CDR2 FRNRAP. The CDR3 nucleotides are TGTGCTAGTGGTTTGGTACTCGGACAGGGGTCCCACGAGCAGTACTTC. Its protein is CASGLVLGQGSHEQYF.

This clonotype was counted ten times or more. The chain uses TRBV12-3 or TRBV12-4 and TRBJ1-4; D uncertain. Trimming removed 8 bases from V and 8 bases from J, with 15 bases in between. The CDR3 has 13 residues. The CDR3 DNA reads TGTGCCAGCTCCTCGGCCTCGAGGGAAAAACTGTTTTTT. Protein: CASSSASREKLFF.

This clonotype has a handful of counts. The chain couples TRBV15 to TRBJ2-1, with D possibly matching TRBD2 (5 bases). Germline CDR1 and CDR2: LNHNV and YYDKDF (reference sequence). V lost 0 bases and J 2 bases, leaving 17 bases between the germline ends. This CDR3 is 18 amino acids long. CDR3 bases: TGTGCCACCAGCAGAGACTACCCGGGATCCACAGCCTACAATGAGCAGTTCTTC. Its protein product is CATSRDYPGSTAYNEQFF.

Here the CDR3 DNA reads TGCGCCAGCAGCTTTTCTACGGGGGCCCAAGAGACCCAGTACTTC. Its translation is CASSFSTGAQETQYF. This rearrangement joins TRBV5-1 to TRBJ2-5; the D gene could be TRBD1 or TRBD2 (6 bases each). The CDR3 covers 15 residues. The V end was cut by 2 bases, the J end by 1 base, with 12 bases between. Germline assignment: CDR1 SGHRS and CDR2 YFSETQ.

In this sample, this clonotype turned up a few times. CDR3 DNA sequence: TGTGCCAGCCGCAAAGACAGGCGACCTTACAATGAGCAGTTCTTC. This sequence encodes CASRKDRRPYNEQFF. V and J are TRBV6-2 or TRBV6-3 and TRBJ2-1; the D gene is possibly TRBD1 (6 bases). CDR3 size: 15 residues. Germline loops: CDR1 MNHEY, CDR2 SVGEGT. Trimming removed 8 bases at V and 4 bases at J, with 18 bases between.

This clonotype was detected a few times. This sequence joins TRBV12-3 or TRBV12-4 and TRBJ2-3, with TRBD2 as a possible D gene (6 bases). Between the trimmed V and J ends, which lost 2 bases and 1 base, there was a span of 10 bases. This CDR3 region has 15 residues. The CDR3 loop reads CASSLLGGRTDTQYF. Written as DNA, the CDR3 is TGTGCCAGCAGTTTACTGGGAGGACGCACAGATACGCAGTATTTT.

This clonotype showed up just a few times. J is TRBJ1-2 and V is TRBV5-1; possibly TRBD1 for D (5 bases). The germline V gene has CDR1 SGHRS and CDR2 YFSETQ. This CDR3 region has 14 residues. Trimming pared 1 base from V and 4 bases from J, leaving 11 bases between. Written as DNA, the CDR3 is TGCGCCAGCAGCTTGTTACAGGAGAGCTATGGCTACACCTTC. Its protein is CASSLLQESYGYTF.

The genes are TRBV29-1 and TRBJ2-7; D is perhaps TRBD2 (6 bases). There are 14 residues in the CDR3. The V gene's germline CDR1 is SQVTM and CDR2 ANQGSEA. Trimming removed 4 bases from V and 0 bases from J, with 13 bases in between. The CDR3 DNA reads as TGCAGCGTTGGCCCGGGACTGATCTCCTACGAGCAGTACTTC. The encoded protein is CSVGPGLISYEQYF.

This clonotype was recorded a few times. J is TRBJ2-1 and V is TRBV7-9, with 8 positions matching TRBD2. This CDR3 has 18 residues. The J segment lost 5 bases and the V segment lost 2 bases, leaving 14 bases of the junction unmatched. Germline CDR1 and CDR2: SEHNR and FQNEAQ (reference sequence). DNA of the CDR3: TGTGCCAGCAGCTTAAAACCGGGACTAGGCACGAAACACAATGAGCAGTTCTTC. This translates into CASSLKPGLGTKHNEQFF.

The chain recombines TRBV28 with TRBJ1-1, with 9 bases matching TRBD1. CDR3 length equals 15 residues. Germline V gene data show CDR1 as MDHEN and CDR2 as SYDVKM. Unmatched junction bases numbered 9, after V lost 5 bases and J lost 5 bases. The CDR3 DNA sequence: TGTGCCAGCAGTCTCTCCGGGACAGGGCGAACTGAAGCTTTCTTT. Protein sequence: CASSLSGTGRTEAFF.

The chain carries TRBV5-1 and TRBJ2-5; TRBD2 agrees at 7 bases. Germline V gives CDR1 SGHRS, CDR2 YFSETQ. V dropped 4 bases and J dropped 3; count of bases not matched to a gene: 9. The CDR3 totals 15 residues. CDR3 sequence (DNA): TGCGCCAGCAGCGCCGGAGCGGGGACCGAAGAGACCCAGTACTTC. Translating gives CASSAGAGTEETQYF.

This clonotype was seen a few times. The rearrangement links TRBV27 to TRBJ2-7; D could derive from TRBD1 or TRBD2 (5 bases each). The CDR3 is 15 residues long. The germline CDR1 and CDR2 sequences are MNHEY and SMNVEV (reference sequence). Trimming stripped 5 bases from V and 0 bases from J, with 14 bases between. DNA of the CDR3: TGTGCCAGCAGTCTGGGACGGTGGGGCTCCTACGAGCAGTACTTC. Its protein is CASSLGRWGSYEQYF.

The sample holds a few counts of this clonotype. The chain combines TRBV7-9 with TRBJ1-4, with D possibly matching TRBD1 (5 bases). Germline V CDR1 and CDR2: SEHNR, FQNEAQ (reference sequence). The V end lost 5 bases, the J end lost 8 bases, and 15 bases lay between the germline ends. The CDR3 is made up of 14 amino acids. CDR3 coding DNA: TGTGCCAGCAGCGCGAGGGGACGGGGCGAAAAACTGTTTTTT. Amino acid sequence: CASSARGRGEKLFF. Filled out from reference TRBV7-9 and TRBJ1-4, the complete variable domain reads DTGVSQNPRHKITKRGQNVTFRCDPISEHNRLYWYRQTLGQGPEFLTYFQNEAQLEKSRLLSDRFSAERPKGSFSTLEIQRTEQGDSAMYLCASSARGRGEKLFFGSGTQLSVL.

This clonotype showed up many times. The chain uses TRBV19 and TRBJ2-3; 8 nucleotides match TRBD1. The CDR3 loop spans 14 amino acids. Germline V CDR1 and CDR2: LNHDA, SQIVND (reference sequence). The ends lost 6 bases at V and 3 bases at J; junction bases unmatched: 5. The CDR3 spells CASRRGQGTDTQYF. CDR3 in DNA: TGTGCCAGTAGGAGAGGACAGGGAACAGATACGCAGTATTTT. The full variable domain, its missing parts supplied by reference TRBV19 and TRBJ2-3, is DGGITQSPKYLFRKEGQNVTLSCEQNLNHDAMYWYRQDPGQGLRLIYYSQIVNDFQKGDIAEGYSVSREKKESFPLTVTSAQKNPTAFYLCASRRGQGTDTQYFGPGTRLTVL.

This clonotype was picked up one time. The chain uses TRBV29-1 and TRBJ2-7, with 9 bases lining up with TRBD2. This CDR3 region has 16 residues. Germline values: CDR1 SQVTM, CDR2 ANQGSEA. The J segment lost 0 bases and the V segment lost 1 base, leaving 7 bases of the junction unmatched. The CDR3 bases are TGCAGCGTTGAAGGGGAACTAGCGGGCAGCTCCTACGAGCAGTACTTC. As protein: CSVEGELAGSSYEQYF.